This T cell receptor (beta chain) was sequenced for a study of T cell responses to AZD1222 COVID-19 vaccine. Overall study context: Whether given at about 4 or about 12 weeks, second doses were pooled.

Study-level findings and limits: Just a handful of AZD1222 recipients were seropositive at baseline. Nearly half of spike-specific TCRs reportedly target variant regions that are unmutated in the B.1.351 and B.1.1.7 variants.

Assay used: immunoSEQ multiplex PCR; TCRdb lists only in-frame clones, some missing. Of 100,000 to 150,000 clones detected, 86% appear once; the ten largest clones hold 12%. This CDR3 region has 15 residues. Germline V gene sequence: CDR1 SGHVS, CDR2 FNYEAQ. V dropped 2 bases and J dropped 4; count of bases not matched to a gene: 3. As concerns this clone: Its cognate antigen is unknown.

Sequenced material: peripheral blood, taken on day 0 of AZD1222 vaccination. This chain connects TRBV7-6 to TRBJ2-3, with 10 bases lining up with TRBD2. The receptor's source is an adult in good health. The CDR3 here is CASSLLAGEPDTQYF. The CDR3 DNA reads TGTGCCAGCAGCTTACTAGCGGGGGAACCAGATACGCAGTATTTT.